The 19 T cell receptor beta chains below come from one sample, sequenced in a study of Graves' ophthalmopathy and Graves' hyperthyroidism. CDR3 regions of TCR beta were amplified from RNA transcripts. First-round RT-PCR used HTBI primers; second-round multiplex PCR followed. TCRdb reanalysed the multiplex PCR reads using MiXCR and keeps one entry per CDR3 protein. The sample comprises almost 750,000 distinct CDR3 sequences, 40% of which are singletons, and less than 55% rests with the top ten. Sequenced: peripheral blood. These receptors were obtained from an adult man with Graves' ophthalmopathy.

For this clonotype: A read error is possible here, since a much larger clone lies one base away. This CDR3 is CASRVGLRETQYF. The CDR3 DNA is TGTGCCAGCAGGGTAGGACTGAGGGAGACCCAGTACTTC. The chain links TRBV2 to TRBJ2-5; D is possibly TRBD2 (5 bases). The V end lost 6 bases, the J end lost 5 bases, and 13 bases lay between the germline ends. The CDR3 spans 13 residues. Germline V gene data show CDR1 as SNHLY and CDR2 as FYNNEI.

This clonotype appeared many times. This chain joins TRBV15 and TRBJ2-5, with 7 bases lining up with TRBD1. V lost 4 bases to trimming and J lost 5 bases; unmatched junction nucleotides: 10. The CDR3 has 15 amino acids. CDR1 and CDR2 (germline): LNHNV, YYDKDF (reference sequence). DNA of the CDR3: TGTGCCACCAGCACGAGGACAGGACTTGGGGAGACCCAGTACTTC. Translated: CATSTRTGLGETQYF.

This clonotype has a count of ten or more. The V and J genes are TRBV2 and TRBJ1-2; D might be TRBD1 (5 bases). From germline, CDR1 is SNHLY and CDR2 FYNNEI. V was clipped by 10 bases and J by 0 bases, with 15 bases between them. This CDR3 has 14 amino acids. The CDR3 DNA reads TGTGCCACCGATAGGACACTCCCTAACTATGGCTACACCTTC. The encoded protein is CATDRTLPNYGYTF.

Concerning this clonotype itself: Likely a read error: the CDR3 ends without its conserved phenylalanine or tryptophan. No DNA is shown, since the ends of the CDR3 on it are uncertain; the CDR3 is the one TCRdb lists. V usage is TRBV11-1 and J usage is TRBJ2-7; TRBD1, as called in the table, went unchecked against the DNA. Counting both end residues, the CDR3 totals 11 amino acids. Looked up from germline, CDR1 is SGHAT and CDR2 is FQDESV (reference sequence). This chain's CDR3 is CASSTITGLHY.

This clonotype was detected ten times or more. The chain couples TRBV7-9 to TRBJ2-2; D remains unclear. The CDR3 sequence is 13 residues long. V was clipped by 2 bases and J by 6 bases, with 7 bases between them. The germline V gene encodes CDR1 SEHNR and CDR2 FQNEAQ (reference sequence). CDR3 coding DNA: TGTGCCAGCAGCTTATTGGTGGCCGGGGAGCTGTTTTTT. Protein product: CASSLLVAGELFF.

This clonotype was detected only once. The chain recombines TRBV25-1 with TRBJ2-2, with 8 bases aligning to TRBD1. Germline lookup yields CDR1 MGHDK and CDR2 SYGVNS. The junction had 9 bases not matched to a gene; V was cut back by 6 bases and J by 9 bases. The CDR3 consists of 14 residues. This CDR3 is CASSLGRGLRELFF. In DNA form, the CDR3 reads TGTGCCAGCAGCTTGGGCAGGGGGCTAAGGGAGCTGTTTTTT.

This clonotype came up many times. The chain employs TRBV10-3 and TRBJ1-2, with TRBD1 matching over 8 bases. This CDR3 spans 17 amino acids. Germline V gene lookup returns CDR1 ENHRY and CDR2 SYGVKD. With V trimmed by 4 bases and J by 5 bases, 15 bases remained unmatched. The CDR3 loop is CAISGLALDRVSYGYTF. DNA of the CDR3: TGTGCCATCAGTGGCCTGGCCCTGGACAGGGTTAGTTATGGCTACACCTTC.

Comments on this clonotype: One base away lies a much larger clone, so this may be a sequencing read error. The rearrangement links TRBV29-1 to TRBJ2-2, with D perhaps TRBD1 (5 bases). CDR3 length equals 14 residues. Germline V CDR1 and CDR2: SQVTM, ANQGSEA. The DNA for the CDR3 is TGCAGCGTTTATCAGGGCCAAAACACCAGGGAGCTGTTTTTT. This gives the protein CSVYQGQNTRELFF.

This clonotype appeared a few times. The rearrangement links TRBV2 to TRBJ1-6, with TRBD1 matching over 8 bases. V was pared by 3 bases and J by 9 bases, with 7 bases of the junction left unmatched. Germline values: CDR1 SNHLY, CDR2 FYNNEI. The CDR3 length is 15 residues. The CDR3 DNA follows: TGTGCCAGCAGTGAGTTGGCAGGGGGCCGTTCACCCCTCCACTTT. Translation gives CASSELAGGRSPLHF. Complete variable domain (other parts from reference TRBV2 and TRBJ1-6): EPEVTQTPSHQVTQMGQEVILRCVPISNHLYFYWYRQILGQKVEFLVSFYNNEISEKSEIFDDQFSVERPDGSNFTLKIRSTKLEDSAMYFCASSELAGGRSPLHFGNGTRLTVT.

The V gene is TRBV7-9, the J gene TRBJ1-3; a weak D match, TRBD1 (6 bases). V dropped 0 bases and J dropped 4 bases, with 10 bases sitting between them. The germline V gene has CDR1 SEHNR and CDR2 FQNEAQ (reference sequence). This CDR3 is 15 amino acids long. This CDR3 reads CASSLATGAGNTIYF. Written as DNA, the CDR3 is TGTGCCAGCAGCTTAGCGACAGGAGCCGGAAACACCATATATTTT.

This clonotype was counted between two and nine times. This sequence joins TRBV19 and TRBJ2-2, with D possibly TRBD1 on 5 matching bases. Trimming removed 5 bases at V and 6 bases at J, with 7 bases between. The CDR3 contains 12 residues. Germline V gene lookup returns CDR1 LNHDA and CDR2 SQIVND (reference sequence). As DNA, the CDR3 is TGTGCCAGTAGTGGGGCAGCCGGGGAGCTGTTTTTT. It codes for CASSGAAGELFF.

V is TRBV25-1 and J is TRBJ2-2; 8 bases are a match to TRBD2. The CDR3 totals 15 residues. Germline V CDR1 and CDR2: MGHDK, SYGVNS. With V trimmed by 6 bases and J by 3 bases, 6 bases remained unmatched. CDR3 sequence reads: CASRVGLADTGELFF. As DNA, the CDR3 is TGTGCCAGCAGGGTAGGACTAGCAGACACCGGGGAGCTGTTTTTT.

This clonotype was seen at least ten times. The genes are TRBV2 and TRBJ1-1, with 7 bases aligning to TRBD1. V lost 6 bases to trimming and J lost 14 bases; unmatched junction nucleotides: 9. The length of the CDR3 is 11 residues. Germline loops: CDR1 SNHLY, CDR2 FYNNEI. DNA of the CDR3: TGTGCCAGCAGCGGTGGGACAGCAGGCTTCTTT. Protein sequence: CASSGGTAGFF.

This clonotype was detected many times. This chain links TRBV20-1 with TRBJ1-1, with 7 nucleotides matching TRBD1. This CDR3 spans 12 amino acids. V dropped 6 bases and J dropped 6; count of bases not matched to a gene: 7. Germline lookup yields CDR1 DFQATT and CDR2 SNEGSKA (reference sequence). The CDR3 loop reads CSAQGTDPEAFF. The DNA of the CDR3 is TGCAGTGCCCAAGGGACAGACCCTGAAGCTTTCTTT.

This clonotype was observed a handful of times. V gene TRBV20-1 combines with J gene TRBJ1-2, with 9 bases aligning to TRBD1. V shed 6 bases and J 0 bases; nucleotides not matched to a gene: 8. The germline V gene has CDR1 DFQATT and CDR2 SNEGSKA (reference sequence). This CDR3 spans 15 amino acids. Here the CDR3 reads CSATGQGSANYGYTF. The CDR3 bases are TGCAGTGCAACGGGACAGGGATCCGCTAACTATGGCTACACCTTC.

CDR3 sequence: CASSYSGITNQPQHF. As DNA, the CDR3 is TGTGCCAGCAGTTACTCCGGGATAACCAATCAGCCCCAGCATTTT. The rearrangement joins TRBV7-2 to TRBJ1-5, with no clear D. V was trimmed by 6 bases and J by 3 bases, leaving 15 bases between them. The CDR3 has 15 amino acids. Germline V lookup: CDR1 SGHTA, CDR2 FQGNSA.

V usage is TRBV2 and J usage is TRBJ2-7; 8 positions agree with TRBD1. This CDR3 is built from 13 residues. Germline CDR1 is SNHLY and CDR2 is FYNNEI. Germline trimming cut 5 bases from V and 6 bases from J; bases unmatched to any gene: 6. The CDR3 sequence is CASSNPDRAEQYF. The DNA of the CDR3 is TGTGCCAGCAGTAACCCGGACAGGGCCGAGCAGTACTTC.

The chain couples TRBV10-3 to TRBJ1-4; a weak D match, TRBD1 (5 bases). This CDR3 is 12 amino acids long. Trimming took off 2 bases at V and 8 bases at J, with 6 bases between the two ends. CDR1 is ENHRY, CDR2 SYGVKD, per germline. CDR3 amino acids: CAISEQGEKLFF. CDR3 coding DNA: TGTGCCATCAGTGAGCAGGGAGAAAAACTGTTTTTT.

There are a few counts of this clonotype. The V gene is TRBV20-1, the J gene TRBJ2-7; D uncertain. This CDR3 region has 11 residues. The germline V gene encodes CDR1 DFQATT and CDR2 SNEGSKA (reference sequence). Trimming pared 5 bases from V and 4 bases from J, leaving 9 bases between. The CDR3 sequence: CSAPVSYEQYF. CDR3 nucleotide sequence: TGCAGTGCTCCAGTTAGTTACGAGCAGTACTTC.